The 30 T cell receptor beta chains presented below share a single source sample, sequenced in a study of T cell changes during pregnancy in multiple sclerosis (dated by TCRdb to about 2019). The method behind the library was the immunoSEQ multiplex PCR assay. Not all clones reach the TCRdb copy of this immuneACCESS table, which keeps in-frame sequences only. Checked studies attribute under half of the gap to unresolved V genes and leave the rest unexplained. This sample gives over 50,000 clones in total; 90% of them show up just once. Roughly 0.82% of the sample is taken by the ten largest. The sample consisted of peripheral blood, taken in the first trimester of pregnancy. Every receptor here comes from a female donor in good health, enrolled as a control in a pregnancy study.

CDR3 sequence reads: CASSFVWASGNTIYF. Here the CDR3 DNA reads TGTGCCAGCAGCTTCGTGTGGGCCTCTGGAAACACCATATATTTT. This chain joins TRBV7-9 and TRBJ1-3; unclear D gene. V lost 3 bases and J lost 0, with 9 bases in between. The CDR3 extends over 15 amino acids. CDR1 SEHNR and CDR2 FQNEAQ come from the germline V gene (reference sequence).

This chain uses TRBV6-5 with TRBJ2-7; 7 bases map to TRBD1. Germline values: CDR1 MNHEY, CDR2 SVGAGI. V dropped 4 bases and J dropped 3; count of bases not matched to a gene: 12. This CDR3 spans 16 amino acids. The CDR3 reads CASSSGQPYLGYEQYF. As DNA, the CDR3 is TGTGCCAGCAGTTCGGGACAGCCTTATCTTGGCTACGAGCAGTACTTC.

The CDR3 nucleotides are TGCGCCAGCAGCTCGACAGGGAAACCTAATAATTCACCCCTCCACTTT. Protein product: CASSSTGKPNNSPLHF. J is TRBJ1-6 and V is TRBV5-1, with 7 bases identical to TRBD1. This CDR3 comprises 16 residues. CDR1 and CDR2 from the germline V gene are SGHRS and YFSETQ. J gave up 5 bases and V 3 bases, and 8 bases lay outside the gene matches.

The chain employs TRBV7-9 and TRBJ1-1, with 9 bases fitting TRBD1. Trimming cost V 10 bases and J 1 base; bases outside gene matches: 4. CDR1 is SEHNR, CDR2 FQNEAQ, per germline (reference sequence). The CDR3 length is 13 residues. The CDR3 loop is CATGQGSNTEAFF. The DNA of the CDR3 is TGTGCCACGGGACAGGGTTCGAACACTGAAGCTTTCTTT.

The V call is TRBV7-2, the J call TRBJ1-1; TRBD1 aligns across 9 bases. The CDR3 consists of 18 residues. Trimming at V came to 4 bases and at J to 2 bases, leaving 14 bases not matched to a gene. The germline CDR1 and CDR2 sequences are SGHTA and FQGNSA. CDR3 nucleotides: TGTGCCAGCAGCTCCAACCCGGGACAGGGAATCGCTAACACTGAAGCTTTCTTT. Amino acid sequence: CASSSNPGQGIANTEAFF.

The chain carries TRBV11-2 and TRBJ2-7, with D perhaps TRBD1 (5 bases). The CDR3 is made up of 17 amino acids. CDR1 SGHAT and CDR2 FQNNGV come from the germline V gene. V was pared by 2 bases and J by 6 bases, with 23 bases between. CDR3 loop: CASSLLLSERGLGEQYF. The DNA of the CDR3 is TGTGCCAGCAGCTTACTGTTGAGCGAAAGGGGCCTAGGCGAGCAGTACTTC.

The chain carries TRBV4-3 and TRBJ1-1; TRBD1 matches at 7 bases. The CDR3 contains 17 residues. Germline trimming cut 0 bases from V and 5 bases from J; bases unmatched to any gene: 12. Germline V CDR1 and CDR2: LGHNA, YSLEER. This chain's CDR3 is CASSQEVGRGLDTEAFF. The CDR3 coding sequence is TGCGCCAGCAGCCAAGAAGTGGGCAGGGGGTTGGATACTGAAGCTTTCTTT.

The V call is TRBV5-8, the J call TRBJ2-3; D perhaps matches TRBD1 (6 bases). Germline loops: CDR1 SGHTS, CDR2 YDEGEE. The CDR3 is 15 residues long. V was pared by 4 bases and J by 6 bases, with 18 bases between. The DNA of the CDR3 is TGTGCCAGCAGCGCCGAAGGGACAATATTGGATACGCAGTATTTT. Its translation: CASSAEGTILDTQYF.

The rearrangement uses TRBV5-5 and TRBJ1-2; 8 nucleotides align to TRBD1. Germline assignment: CDR1 SGHKS and CDR2 YYEKEE (reference sequence). Trimming cost V 2 bases and J 0 bases; bases outside gene matches: 3. The CDR3 loop spans 15 amino acids. The CDR3 region is CASSFGQGPNYGYTF. The CDR3 coding sequence is TGTGCCAGCAGCTTCGGACAGGGCCCTAACTATGGCTACACCTTC.

This chain joins TRBV6-6 and TRBJ1-2; the D gene is possibly TRBD1 (5 bases). Deletions cut 5 bases from V and 2 bases from J, with 15 bases between. Germline V CDR1 and CDR2: MNHNY, SVGAGI (reference sequence). The CDR3 contains 15 residues. DNA for the CDR3: TGTGCCAGCAGTCTGGCCCAGGGAACCAACTATGGCTACACCTTC. As protein: CASSLAQGTNYGYTF.

The CDR3 DNA is TGTGCCTGGAGTACCGGGACAGGGGAAGCTTTCTTT. It is translated as CAWSTGTGEAFF. This rearrangement joins TRBV30 to TRBJ1-1, with TRBD1 matching 9 bases. CDR3 length: 12 residues. From germline, CDR1 is GTSNPN and CDR2 SVGIG (reference sequence). V was pared by 2 bases and J by 8 bases, with 3 bases of the junction left unmatched.

The V and J genes are TRBV25-1 and TRBJ1-1, with TRBD1 as a possible D gene (6 bases). Germline V gives CDR1 MGHDK, CDR2 SYGVNS. The V and J ends lost 2 bases and 5 bases respectively, with 12 bases between them. The CDR3 spans 14 residues. The CDR3 is CASSETGMRTEAFF. Here the CDR3 DNA reads TGTGCCAGCAGTGAAACAGGGATGCGAACTGAAGCTTTCTTT.

This chain links TRBV7-2 with TRBJ2-5; D is unclear. From germline, CDR1 is SGHTA and CDR2 FQGNSA. Trimming removed 5 bases from V and 5 bases from J, with 21 bases in between. The CDR3 is made up of 16 amino acids. The CDR3 bases are TGTGCCAGCAGCCGAGAGACCCACGACCCCGGGGAGACCCAGTACTTC. This gives the protein CASSRETHDPGETQYF.

The CDR3 region is CSVVLASTPQETQYF. The CDR3 coding sequence is TGCAGCGTTGTATTGGCTAGTACCCCCCAAGAGACCCAGTACTTC. V usage is TRBV29-1 and J usage is TRBJ2-5; unclear D gene. Germline V gene sequence: CDR1 SQVTM, CDR2 ANQGSEA. V was clipped by 4 bases and J by 1 base, with 16 bases between them. The CDR3 runs 15 residues.

J is TRBJ2-1 and V is TRBV19; 9 nucleotides agree with TRBD1. Germline V CDR1 and CDR2: LNHDA, SQIVND (reference sequence). The CDR3 is made up of 15 amino acids. J gave up 0 bases and V 7 bases, and 4 bases lay outside the gene matches. The CDR3 DNA sequence: TGTGCCAGTAAAAGACAGGGGGACTCCTACAATGAGCAGTTCTTC. Translated, it gives CASKRQGDSYNEQFF.

This chain joins TRBV4-3 and TRBJ2-7, with 8 bases matching TRBD1. With 0 bases clipped from V and 2 bases from J, the junction kept 6 bases outside the gene matches. This CDR3 has 16 residues. Germline CDR1 is LGHNA and CDR2 is YSLEER. The CDR3 DNA reads as TGCGCCAGCAGCCAAGAGCCCGGGACAGGACCCTACGAGCAGTACTTC. Its translation: CASSQEPGTGPYEQYF.

The rearrangement uses TRBV15 and TRBJ1-3; TRBD1 agrees at 9 bases. Germline lookup yields CDR1 LNHNV and CDR2 YYDKDF (reference sequence). J gave up 2 bases and V 6 bases, and 2 bases lay outside the gene matches. This CDR3 region has 14 residues. For the CDR3, the DNA is TGTGCCACCAGAGGACAGGGGACTGGAAACACCATATATTTT. Translated, it gives CATRGQGTGNTIYF.

Only one count was recorded for this clone. The chain employs TRBV7-3 and TRBJ2-5; D possibly corresponds to TRBD1 (6 bases). CDR1 is SGHTA, CDR2 FQGTGA, per germline. The V gene lost 1 base and the J gene lost 4 bases, with 10 bases spanning the gap. The CDR3 is made up of 14 amino acids. The CDR3 loop reads CASSLMARGETQYF. The CDR3 DNA follows: TGTGCCAGCAGCTTAATGGCCAGGGGAGAGACCCAGTACTTC.

The chain carries TRBV7-2 and TRBJ1-2, with D possibly TRBD1 on 5 matching bases. This CDR3 has 16 residues. CDR1 is SGHTA and CDR2 is FQGNSA in the germline V gene. The V gene lost 1 base and the J gene lost 2 bases, with 14 bases spanning the gap. The CDR3 spells CASSLVPPDRNYGYTF. In nucleotides, the CDR3 is TGTGCCAGCAGCTTAGTACCCCCCGACAGAAACTATGGCTACACCTTC.

The chain employs TRBV7-2 and TRBJ2-7; TRBD2 aligns across 7 bases. V was pared by 4 bases and J by 3 bases, with 9 bases of the junction left unmatched. The germline V gene encodes CDR1 SGHTA and CDR2 FQGNSA. CDR3 length: 15 amino acids. Here the CDR3 reads CASSSALGGVYEQYF. The CDR3 DNA follows: TGTGCCAGCAGCTCGGCCCTGGGAGGGGTCTACGAGCAGTACTTC.

The chain employs TRBV6-5 and TRBJ2-1; 9 bases fit TRBD1. Losses at the gene ends were 6 bases for V and 5 bases for J; bases not matched to a gene: 8. Germline-derived CDR1 and CDR2 are MNHEY and SVGAGI. The CDR3 has 15 residues. In DNA form, the CDR3 reads TGTGCCAGCAGAGCCGGGACAGGGTCAGACAATGAGCAGTTCTTC. The encoded protein is CASRAGTGSDNEQFF.

The genes are TRBV7-9 and TRBJ1-4; TRBD1 is a possible D gene (6 bases). This CDR3 spans 17 amino acids. The V gene's germline CDR1 is SEHNR and CDR2 FQNEAQ (reference sequence). V gave up 1 base and J gave up 0 bases, with 12 bases separating them. DNA for the CDR3: TGTGCCAGCAGCTTAGTAGGCAGGGGCGCAACTAATGAAAAACTGTTTTTT. It encodes CASSLVGRGATNEKLFF.

The chain is built from TRBV15 and TRBJ2-5; no reliable D call. The CDR3 has 15 amino acids. Between the trimmed V and J ends, which lost 0 bases and 1 base, there was a span of 9 bases. Germline CDR1 and CDR2: LNHNV and YYDKDF (reference sequence). This CDR3 reads CATSRDPQPQETQYF. The DNA of the CDR3 is TGTGCCACCAGCAGAGATCCACAACCCCAAGAGACCCAGTACTTC.

This chain connects TRBV5-1 to TRBJ2-5, with D hard to call. Germline CDR1 SGHRS, CDR2 YFSETQ. Trimming stripped 0 bases from V and 1 base from J, with 7 bases between. The CDR3 runs to 14 residues. The CDR3 spells CASSLGSSQETQYF. The CDR3 DNA is TGCGCCAGCAGCTTGGGGTCCAGCCAAGAGACCCAGTACTTC.

The chain joins TRBV11-2 to TRBJ1-1, with D possibly being TRBD1 (5 bases). V was clipped by 5 bases and J by 5 bases, with 18 bases between them. Germline loops: CDR1 SGHAT, CDR2 FQNNGV. The CDR3 totals 15 residues. CDR3 sequence: CASSHSQGLRTEAFF. In nucleotides, the CDR3 is TGTGCCAGCAGCCATTCCCAGGGTCTGCGGACTGAAGCTTTCTTT.

The chain couples TRBV7-2 to TRBJ2-5; possibly TRBD1 for D (7 bases). The germline V gene encodes CDR1 SGHTA and CDR2 FQGNSA. This CDR3 spans 14 amino acids. Trimming shortened V by 5 bases and J by 2 bases, and 12 bases separated the two germline ends. CDR3 sequence: CASSIGGQQETQYF. The CDR3 bases are TGTGCCAGCAGCATCGGGGGACAGCAAGAGACCCAGTACTTC. Complete variable domain (other parts from reference TRBV7-2 and TRBJ2-5): GAGVSQSPSNKVTEKGKDVELRCDPISGHTALYWYRQSLGQGLEFLIYFQGNSAPDKSGLPSDRFSAERTGGSVSTLTIQRTQQEDSAVYLCASSIGGQQETQYFGPGTRLLVL.

This clone has a single count. The rearrangement uses TRBV2 and TRBJ1-5; TRBD1 matches 7 bases. The CDR3 is 14 residues long. The V gene's germline CDR1 is SNHLY and CDR2 FYNNEI. After removal of 6 bases from V and 0 bases from J, the junction contained 2 bases not matched to a gene. The CDR3 region has the DNA TGTGCCAGCAGGGGGACAGATAGCAATCAGCCCCAGCATTTT. Protein product: CASRGTDSNQPQHF.

The chain links TRBV6-5 to TRBJ1-3; D perhaps matches TRBD1 (6 bases). The V and J ends lost 6 bases and 0 bases respectively, with 12 bases between them. The germline gives CDR1 MNHEY, CDR2 SVGAGI. CDR3 length: 15 amino acids. CDR3 region: CASSLDRTSGNTIYF. CDR3 in DNA: TGTGCCAGCAGCCTTGACAGGACCTCTGGAAACACCATATATTTT.

The chain carries TRBV10-1 and TRBJ1-2, with 9 bases that match TRBD1. Trimming took 10 bases from V and 0 from J; bases not matched to a gene: 12. In germline, CDR1 is WNHNN, CDR2 SYGVQD (reference sequence). The CDR3 has 16 amino acids. Here the CDR3 DNA reads TGCGCCATCCACAGGGACAGGGAGACCACTAACTATGGCTACACCTTC. Residues: CAIHRDRETTNYGYTF.

The rearrangement joins TRBV5-6 to TRBJ2-3; TRBD1 matches 7 bases. CDR1 and CDR2 (germline): SGHDT, YYEEEE. This CDR3 spans 17 amino acids. Losses at the gene ends were 3 bases for V and 1 base for J; bases not matched to a gene: 11. The DNA of the CDR3 is TGTGCCAGCAGCTCCCCTGGGGACAGTAGTCGCACAGATACGCAGTATTTT. Translated, it gives CASSSPGDSSRTDTQYF.